These 30 T cell receptor beta chains came from one sample sequenced in a study of shared clonotypes between healthy human individuals. Data came from immunoSEQ multiplex PCR; TCRdb stores just in-frame clones and leaves some out. Here the sample spans roughly 2,500,000 clones, more than 85% being singletons. Material for sequencing was naive CD4+ T cells from PBMCs. As for subset: CD45RA+ positively selected. Receptors were obtained from a man younger than 35 in good health. Some clones in this sample may be carry-over from other donors' samples.

This chain uses TRBV9 with TRBJ2-1, with D unclear. The CDR3 consists of 14 residues. Germline values: CDR1 SGDLS, CDR2 YYNGEE. The V gene lost 1 base and the J gene lost 2 bases, with 7 bases spanning the gap. The CDR3 DNA reads TGTGCCAGCAGCGTACAGTTGACCTACAATGAGCAGTTCTTC. It codes for CASSVQLTYNEQFF.

This clone was counted a single time. The J gene is TRBJ2-1, the V gene TRBV28; 8 nucleotides align to TRBD1. This CDR3 is 14 amino acids long. V lost 10 bases and J lost 7; bases outside the gene matches: 12. Per germline, CDR1 MDHEN and CDR2 SYDVKM. CDR3 loop: CAIQGARRRNEQFF. The CDR3 DNA follows: TGTGCCATCCAGGGGGCGCGCCGCAGGAATGAGCAGTTCTTC. Variable domain in full (rest from reference TRBV28 and TRBJ2-1): DVKVTQSSRYLVKRTGEKVFLECVQDMDHENMFWYRQDPGLGLRLIYFSYDVKMKEKGDIPEGYSVSREKKERFSLILESASTNQTSMYLCAIQGARRRNEQFFGPGTRLTVL.

A note on this clone: Within the sample, other DNA sequences also encode this same CDR3. The V and J genes are TRBV11-3 and TRBJ2-7; D call uncertain. The length of the CDR3 is 13 residues. V was trimmed by 1 base and J by 0 bases, leaving 4 bases between them. Per the germline V gene, CDR1 is SGHNT and CDR2 is YENEEA. This CDR3 is CASSLGSSYEQYF. The CDR3 DNA reads as TGTGCCAGCAGCTTAGGGAGCTCCTACGAGCAGTACTTC.

This sequence joins TRBV28 and TRBJ2-7; 10 bases map to TRBD1. J gave up 4 bases and V 4 bases, and 7 bases lay outside the gene matches. Germline CDR1 and CDR2: MDHEN and SYDVKM. The CDR3 spans 15 residues. CDR3 residues: CASSSPGQGQYEQYF. Written as DNA, the CDR3 is TGTGCCAGCAGTTCGCCGGGACAGGGGCAATACGAGCAGTACTTC.

This rearrangement joins TRBV7-9 to TRBJ1-1; no firm D call. Trimming took 3 bases from V and 6 from J, leaving 11 bases between them. Germline loops: CDR1 SEHNR, CDR2 FQNEAQ (reference sequence). The CDR3 covers 13 residues. The CDR3 nucleotides are TGTGCCAGCAGCTTGTCTTTGGGGTCTGAAGCTTTCTTT. Encoded protein: CASSLSLGSEAFF. The full variable domain, in which reference TRBV7-9 and TRBJ1-1 provide the parts outside the CDR3, is DTGVSQNPRHKITKRGQNVTFRCDPISEHNRLYWYRQTLGQGPEFLTYFQNEAQLEKSRLLSDRFSAERPKGSFSTLEIQRTEQGDSAMYLCASSLSLGSEAFFGQGTRLTVV.

This rearrangement joins TRBV4-2 to TRBJ2-3, with D perhaps matching TRBD2 (6 bases). V lost 4 bases, J lost 4 bases, and 15 bases lay in between. The CDR3 loop spans 15 amino acids. Looked up from germline, CDR1 is LGHNA and CDR2 is YNFKEQ. CDR3 region: CASSPLAEGSDTQYF. In DNA, the CDR3 is TGTGCCAGCAGCCCTTTAGCGGAGGGGTCAGATACGCAGTATTTT.

V gene TRBV7-2 combines with J gene TRBJ2-3; D ambiguous. Germline V gives CDR1 SGHTA, CDR2 FQGNSA. This CDR3 has 14 residues. Trimming took off 1 base at V and 4 bases at J, with 9 bases between the two ends. CDR3 sequence reads: CASSLVSAADTQYF. CDR3 DNA sequence: TGTGCCAGCAGCTTAGTCAGCGCTGCAGATACGCAGTATTTT. Full variable domain (remainder filled in from reference TRBV7-2 and TRBJ2-3): GAGVSQSPSNKVTEKGKDVELRCDPISGHTALYWYRQSLGQGLEFLIYFQGNSAPDKSGLPSDRFSAERTGGSVSTLTIQRTQQEDSAVYLCASSLVSAADTQYFGPGTRLTVL.

The CDR3 DNA sequence: TGTGCCAGCAGCTTAATGTCCGGGCTACATCAGCCCCAGCATTTT. Protein product: CASSLMSGLHQPQHF. This chain connects TRBV7-8 to TRBJ1-5; D gene ambiguous. Germline CDR1 is SGHVS and CDR2 is FQNEAQ. The CDR3 consists of 15 residues. The V end lost 2 bases, the J end lost 5 bases, and 13 bases lay between the germline ends.

The rearrangement links TRBV7-6 to TRBJ1-3, with D possibly matching TRBD1 (6 bases). The CDR3 covers 17 residues. From germline, CDR1 is SGHVS and CDR2 FNYEAQ. Trimming removed 3 bases at V and 4 bases at J, with 19 bases between. CDR3 DNA sequence: TGTGCCAGCAGCTTGGTCCCGGCCGGGCAGGGGGGAAACACCATATATTTT. It codes for CASSLVPAGQGGNTIYF.

This chain uses TRBV20-1 with TRBJ1-2, with a tentative D call TRBD1 (5 bases). Germline-derived CDR1 and CDR2 are DFQATT and SNEGSKA (reference sequence). CDR3 length equals 10 residues. Trimming removed 6 bases at V and 5 bases at J, with 7 bases between. CDR3 sequence reads: CSARQYGYTF. In DNA form, the CDR3 reads TGCAGTGCCCGACAGTATGGCTACACCTTC.

Of note for this clone: This same CDR3 is encoded by further DNA sequences in the sample. The V and J genes are TRBV5-1 and TRBJ1-5, with 8 bases lining up with TRBD1. CDR1 is SGHRS and CDR2 is YFSETQ in the germline V gene. The V gene end was trimmed by 3 bases and the J gene end by 4 bases; junction bases not matched to a gene: 3. There are 14 residues in the CDR3. The CDR3 DNA is TGCGCCAGCAGCTCGACAGGGGTAAATCAGCCCCAGCATTTT. It translates to CASSSTGVNQPQHF.

The chain links TRBV5-4 to TRBJ2-7; 7 bases line up with TRBD1. The ends lost 2 bases at V and 11 bases at J; junction bases unmatched: 4. The CDR3 is made up of 11 amino acids. CDR1 SGHNT and CDR2 YYREEE come from the germline V gene (reference sequence). CDR3 DNA: TGTGCCAGCAGCTTCGATGGGACAGAGTACTTC. Translation gives CASSFDGTEYF.

The chain carries TRBV7-9 and TRBJ2-2, with TRBD1 matching 7 bases. Germline loops: CDR1 SEHNR, CDR2 FQNEAQ (reference sequence). The CDR3 is made up of 15 amino acids. With V trimmed by 6 bases and J by 0 bases, 4 bases remained unmatched. CDR3: CASRTTGSNTGELFF. In DNA, the CDR3 is TGTGCCAGCAGAACGACAGGGTCGAACACCGGGGAGCTGTTTTTT. Full variable domain (missing parts from reference TRBV7-9 and TRBJ2-2): DTGVSQNPRHKITKRGQNVTFRCDPISEHNRLYWYRQTLGQGPEFLTYFQNEAQLEKSRLLSDRFSAERPKGSFSTLEIQRTEQGDSAMYLCASRTTGSNTGELFFGEGSRLTVL.

The chain links TRBV12-2 to TRBJ1-3; the D call of TRBD1 is as the table states it, not checked on the DNA. TRBV12-2 has pseudogene status. The length of the CDR3 is 17 residues. The CDR3 loop reads CASRLGHSCPSGNTIYF. The CDR3 DNA follows: TGTGCAAGTCGCTTGGGACACTCATGCCCCTCTGGAAACACCATATATTTT.

The chain combines TRBV6-5 with TRBJ2-7, with D possibly TRBD1 on 5 matching bases. Germline values: CDR1 MNHEY, CDR2 SVGAGI. The CDR3 covers 15 residues. The V end was cut by 7 bases, the J end by 2 bases, with 18 bases between. This chain's CDR3 is CASTYSRRGPYEQYF. The CDR3 coding sequence is TGTGCCAGCACCTACAGCCGTAGGGGCCCCTACGAGCAGTACTTC.

The chain uses TRBV7-9 and TRBJ2-5; tentatively, D is TRBD1 (5 bases). Germline values: CDR1 SEHNR, CDR2 FQNEAQ (reference sequence). The CDR3 loop spans 16 amino acids. The V and J ends lost 2 bases and 3 bases respectively, with 16 bases between them. CDR3 nucleotides: TGTGCCAGCAGCTTATTGAACCGGCAGGGTGAAGAGACCCAGTACTTC. Encoded protein: CASSLLNRQGEETQYF.

The chain combines TRBV25-1 with TRBJ1-5, with D unclear. The CDR3 extends over 15 amino acids. V lost 1 base and J lost 7, with 14 bases in between. Germline V gene sequence: CDR1 MGHDK, CDR2 SYGVNS. The CDR3 protein is CASSESRSTSQPQHF. The DNA for the CDR3 is TGTGCCAGCAGTGAATCTAGGTCGACCAGCCAGCCCCAGCATTTT.

CDR3 amino acids: CASSPEGSLWAQYF. Written as DNA, the CDR3 is TGTGCCAGCAGCCCGGAGGGGAGCCTTTGGGCCCAGTACTTC. This sequence joins TRBV9 and TRBJ2-5, with a weak D call TRBD2 (6 bases). There are 14 residues in the CDR3. Trimming took off 4 bases at V and 9 bases at J, with 19 bases between the two ends. Germline values: CDR1 SGDLS, CDR2 YYNGEE.

The V gene is TRBV28, the J gene TRBJ1-4; D is uncertain. This CDR3 spans 15 amino acids. V was pared by 5 bases and J by 8 bases, with 18 bases between. Per the germline V gene, CDR1 is MDHEN and CDR2 is SYDVKM. The CDR3 sequence is CASSPPPTPDEKLFF. CDR3 in DNA: TGTGCCAGCAGTCCCCCCCCGACACCCGACGAAAAACTGTTTTTT.

This chain links TRBV7-8 with TRBJ1-4; 7 nucleotides match TRBD1. The length of the CDR3 is 16 residues. Germline loops: CDR1 SGHVS, CDR2 FQNEAQ. The V and J ends lost 5 bases and 3 bases, in that order; junction bases with no gene match: 9. CDR3 residues: CASSRQGWAANEKLFF. The DNA for the CDR3 is TGTGCCAGCAGCCGACAGGGCTGGGCGGCTAATGAAAAACTGTTTTTT.

V and J are TRBV5-5 and TRBJ1-3; D perhaps matches TRBD1 (6 bases). This CDR3 contains 15 residues. Trimming left V 4 bases short and J 4 bases short, with 15 bases between. Germline lookup yields CDR1 SGHKS and CDR2 YYEKEE (reference sequence). Here the CDR3 DNA reads TGTGCCAGCAGCCCTACGGGGGGCACGGGAAACACCATATATTTT. This sequence encodes CASSPTGGTGNTIYF.

Details on this clone: Additional DNA sequences in this sample encode the identical CDR3. The CDR3 region is CASSLSGQETQYF. The DNA of the CDR3 is TGTGCCAGCAGCTTGTCAGGGCAAGAGACCCAGTACTTC. The chain has TRBV7-3 and TRBJ2-5; D may be TRBD1 (5 bases). The V and J ends lost 3 bases and 2 bases respectively, with 7 bases between them. Germline V gene data show CDR1 as SGHTA and CDR2 as FQGTGA. The CDR3 contains 13 residues.

Details on this clone: At the DNA level, this CDR3 is encoded by other sequences in the same sample as well. This rearrangement joins TRBV5-1 to TRBJ2-5; D could derive from TRBD1 or TRBD2 (5 bases each). The length of the CDR3 is 14 residues. V lost 0 bases and J lost 4, with 10 bases in between. Germline V gene lookup returns CDR1 SGHRS and CDR2 YFSETQ. The CDR3 here is CASSLAAGRETQYF. For the CDR3, the DNA is TGCGCCAGCAGCTTGGCTGCAGGGAGAGAGACCCAGTACTTC.

Turning to this clone: This sample also contains other DNA sequences that code for the same CDR3. V usage is TRBV7-3 and J usage is TRBJ2-3, with D perhaps matching TRBD2 (6 bases). Between the trimmed V and J ends, which lost 3 bases and 0 bases, there was a span of 10 bases. This CDR3 contains 15 residues. Germline values: CDR1 SGHTA, CDR2 FQGTGA. The CDR3 coding sequence is TGTGCCAGCAGCTTTTCCGGGACTAGCACAGATACGCAGTATTTT. Amino acid sequence: CASSFSGTSTDTQYF.

V is TRBV28 and J is TRBJ2-7; TRBD1 is a possible D gene (5 bases). The CDR3 runs 15 residues. Trimming left V 8 bases short and J 4 bases short, with 21 bases between. From germline, CDR1 is MDHEN and CDR2 SYDVKM. CDR3 residues: CASLSGRISLYEQYF. In DNA, the CDR3 is TGTGCCAGCCTCTCAGGGCGGATTTCTTTATACGAGCAGTACTTC.

This clone showed up just a few times. The rearrangement links TRBV28 to TRBJ1-1; D unclear. The CDR3 length is 14 residues. CDR1 MDHEN and CDR2 SYDVKM come from the germline V gene. Trimming took off 6 bases at V and 1 base at J, with 12 bases between the two ends. CDR3 coding DNA: TGTGCCAGCAGGGGCACCTACCAGAACACTGAAGCTTTCTTT. This encodes CASRGTYQNTEAFF.

The table lists this clone with a count of one. The chain is built from TRBV6-1 and TRBJ1-5, with D perhaps TRBD1 (5 bases). Trimming removed 8 bases from V and 6 bases from J, with 17 bases in between. The CDR3 covers 14 residues. Germline CDR1 MNHNS, CDR2 SASEGT. CDR3 DNA: TGTGCCAGCTTGTTAGGCGGGACGGGTCAGCCCCAGCATTTT. Translated: CASLLGGTGQPQHF.

This clone was found once. The V and J genes are TRBV4-1 and TRBJ1-5, with D possibly matching TRBD1 (5 bases). The CDR3 sequence is 13 residues long. Germline CDR1 MGHRA, CDR2 YSYEKL. Trimming removed 5 bases from V and 7 bases from J, with 12 bases in between. The CDR3 nucleotides are TGCGCCAGCAGCAGAAGGGACGGGCAGCCCCAGCATTTT. Its translation: CASSRRDGQPQHF.

The rearrangement uses TRBV2 and TRBJ1-5; D is perhaps TRBD1 (5 bases). Germline V gene sequence: CDR1 SNHLY, CDR2 FYNNEI. V lost 7 bases and J lost 3, with 16 bases in between. This CDR3 is built from 15 residues. The CDR3 nucleotides are TGTGCCAGCAATATAGGCGACAGTTACAATCAGCCCCAGCATTTT. The encoded protein is CASNIGDSYNQPQHF. The full variable domain, its missing parts supplied by reference TRBV2 and TRBJ1-5, is EPEVTQTPSHQVTQMGQEVILRCVPISNHLYFYWYRQILGQKVEFLVSFYNNEISEKSEIFDDQFSVERPDGSNFTLKIRSTKLEDSAMYFCASNIGDSYNQPQHFGDGTRLSIL.

The chain employs TRBV19 and TRBJ2-1; TRBD2 agrees at 8 bases. This CDR3 has 16 residues. Trimming cost V 5 bases and J 6 bases; bases outside gene matches: 12. Germline V gene sequence: CDR1 LNHDA, CDR2 SQIVND (reference sequence). CDR3 residues: CASSVLWGGLGNEQFF. The DNA of the CDR3 is TGTGCCAGTAGTGTCCTATGGGGGGGACTAGGCAATGAGCAGTTCTTC.